This TCR beta chain was profiled in a study of T cell responses to AZD1222 COVID-19 vaccine. Libraries were prepared by immunoSEQ multiplex PCR; TCRdb keeps only in-frame clonotypes and omits some of them. The sample lists more than 65,000 clones, 83% occurring once. Germline CDR1 reads MGHDK; CDR2 reads SYGVNS. The V end lost 6 bases, the J end lost 7 bases, and 15 bases lay between the germline ends. The CDR3 loop spans 14 amino acids. About this clone: Its antigen is unidentified.

Findings of the study overall: Seropositive AZD1222 recipients at baseline numbered only five or six.

This material consisted of peripheral blood, taken 28 days after the second AZD1222 dose. This chain uses TRBV25-1 with TRBJ1-4; D not resolved. This receptor was obtained from an adult who received the AZD1222 COVID-19 vaccine. CDR3 coding DNA: TGTGCCAGCAGCCAAGGTTGGAGCGGTGAAAAACTGTTTTTT. This translates into CASSQGWSGEKLFF.